What follows is one TCR beta chain and its context. V was trimmed by 0 bases and J by 4 bases, leaving 7 bases between them. The CDR3 sequence is 13 residues long. Germline CDR1 and CDR2: SGHDT and YYEEEE. The data were obtained in a study of OX40 agonist ivuxolimab in advanced cancers. Study information: Ivuxolimab is a fully human IgG2 antibody that activates OX40 (CD134). Every patient in dose escalation had hepatocellular carcinoma, melanoma, renal cell or head and neck cancer. Eligibility rules accepted prior anti-PD-1, anti-PD-L1 or anti-CTLA-4 therapy, and 35% to 45% had some. Three patients showed partial responses: one hepatocellular carcinoma and two cutaneous melanoma cases.

The data were produced by immunoSEQ multiplex PCR, yet TCRdb's version contains in-frame clones alone and is incomplete. The sample lists around 18,000 clones; over 55% were seen once. V usage is TRBV5-6 and J usage is TRBJ1-1; tentatively, D is TRBD1 (5 bases). This TCR came from an adult with an advanced solid tumor such as melanoma, head and neck, liver or kidney cancer. The specimen comprised CD4+ or CD8+ T cells sorted from blood, sampled in a trial of the OX40 agonist ivuxolimab. The CDR3 DNA reads TGTGCCAGCAGCTTGGGGGGGACCACTGAAGCTTTCTTT. Translating it yields CASSLGGTTEAFF. Drawing the rest from reference TRBV5-6 and TRBJ1-1, the complete variable domain is DAGVTQSPTHLIKTRGQQVTLRCSPKSGHDTVSWYQQALGQGPQFIFQYYEEEERQRGNFPDRFSGHQFPNYSSELNVNALLLGDSALYLCASSLGGTTEAFFGQGTRLTVV.